These 22 T cell receptor beta chains were sequenced from one sample in a study of neurological immune-mediated disorders. TCRdb called the 5' RACE reads again in MiXCR, with one record for every CDR3 protein. The sample lists over 45,000 distinct CDR3 sequences, approximately 3% occurring once. Sequencing was carried out using PBMCs. The receptors originated from a woman between 50 and 59 years old with multiple sclerosis.

This clonotype was detected many times. The V call is TRBV5-1, the J call TRBJ2-6, with no clear D. Germline-derived CDR1 and CDR2 are SGHRS and YFSETQ. V dropped 7 bases and J dropped 0 bases, with 11 bases sitting between them. The CDR3 runs to 15 residues. The CDR3 sequence is CASRLTDSGANVLTF. The CDR3 bases are TGCGCCAGCCGGCTTACCGACTCTGGGGCCAACGTCCTGACTTTC.

This clonotype has at least ten counts. The chain has TRBV7-9 and TRBJ2-5, with TRBD2 identical over 8 bases. The V gene end was trimmed by 5 bases and the J gene end by 5 bases; junction bases not matched to a gene: 10. The CDR3 is 15 amino acids. Germline CDR1 reads SEHNR; CDR2 reads FQNEAQ (reference sequence). The CDR3 DNA reads as TGTGCCAGCAGCCTACCGGGACTAGGGTCGGAGACCCAGTACTTC. Translating gives CASSLPGLGSETQYF.

Ten or more counts support this clonotype. This rearrangement joins TRBV10-3 to TRBJ2-5, with D possibly matching TRBD1 (6 bases). Germline V CDR1 and CDR2: ENHRY, SYGVKD. Trimming pared 5 bases from V and 0 bases from J, leaving 10 bases between. The CDR3 is made up of 14 amino acids. The CDR3 coding sequence is TGTGCCATCAGTCGACAGGATTACCAAGAGACCCAGTACTTC. Encoded protein: CAISRQDYQETQYF.

This clonotype was seen at least ten times. The V call is TRBV20-1, the J call TRBJ2-5; a weak D match, TRBD2 (5 bases). V lost 6 bases and J lost 5, with 16 bases in between. The CDR3 consists of 13 residues. The germline V gene encodes CDR1 DFQATT and CDR2 SNEGSKA (reference sequence). The DNA of the CDR3 is TGCAGTGCCGGGAACTCCTACGGGGAGACCCAGTACTTC. Its translation is CSAGNSYGETQYF.

Many counts were recorded for this clonotype. The genes are TRBV5-1 and TRBJ1-1; no clear D. This CDR3 spans 15 amino acids. Germline CDR1 is SGHRS and CDR2 is YFSETQ. The V and J ends lost 2 bases and 0 bases respectively, with 11 bases between them. The CDR3 spells CASSFWRDMNTEAFF. The CDR3 DNA sequence: TGCGCCAGCAGCTTCTGGCGAGATATGAACACTGAAGCTTTCTTT.

V usage is TRBV5-1 and J usage is TRBJ2-7; D remains ambiguous. There are 15 residues in the CDR3. The ends were cut back, 0 bases at V and 1 base at J, with 11 bases in the middle. Germline V gives CDR1 SGHRS, CDR2 YFSETQ. DNA for the CDR3: TGCGCCAGCAGCTTGGTTGGATTGAATTCCTACGAGCAGTACTTC. Amino acid sequence: CASSLVGLNSYEQYF.

This clonotype was counted many times. The chain carries TRBV5-6 and TRBJ2-7; unclear D gene. V lost 0 bases and J lost 3, with 13 bases in between. This CDR3 region has 15 residues. CDR1 and CDR2 (germline): SGHDT, YYEEEE. The CDR3 DNA sequence: TGTGCCAGCAGCTTGGCCGGCCGACTTGGCTACGAGCAGTACTTC. This gives the protein CASSLAGRLGYEQYF.

At least ten counts were recorded for this clonotype. The chain is built from TRBV5-1 and TRBJ2-5, with TRBD2 matching 14 bases. Germline lookup yields CDR1 SGHRS and CDR2 YFSETQ. CDR3 length: 17 amino acids. V was pared by 4 bases and J by 2 bases, with 7 bases of the junction left unmatched. CDR3 sequence: CASSPGLAGGQQETQYF. The CDR3 bases are TGCGCCAGCAGCCCAGGACTAGCGGGGGGCCAACAAGAGACCCAGTACTTC.

There are many counts of this clonotype. The chain employs TRBV5-1 and TRBJ1-5; 9 positions match TRBD1. V gave up 0 bases and J gave up 4 bases; unmatched junction bases: 2. The CDR3 loop spans 15 amino acids. The germline V gene encodes CDR1 SGHRS and CDR2 YFSETQ. The chain's CDR3 is CASSLAGTGNQPQHF. The CDR3 region has the DNA TGCGCCAGCAGCTTGGCCGGGACAGGGAATCAGCCCCAGCATTTT.

This clonotype was observed at least ten times. The chain couples TRBV6-5 to TRBJ2-1; 8 positions agree with TRBD1. Trimming removed 6 bases from V and 6 bases from J; junction bases left unmatched: 13. CDR3 length: 16 amino acids. From germline, CDR1 is MNHEY and CDR2 SVGAGI. The DNA of the CDR3 is TGTGCCAGCAGCAGCACCCGGGACAGGATCGGCAATGAGCAGTTCTTC. It yields the protein CASSSTRDRIGNEQFF.

This clonotype was detected a few times. A much bigger clone sits one base away, suggesting this may be a read error. The genes are TRBV28 and TRBJ2-5; 7 bases agree with TRBD1. The germline gives CDR1 MDHEN, CDR2 SYDVKM. CDR3 length: 14 residues. For the CDR3, the DNA is TGTGCCAGCACATCTCAAGGGCAGGGGGAGAACCAGTACTTC. Amino acids: CASTSQGQGENQYF.

There are many counts of this clonotype. The chain employs TRBV28 and TRBJ2-3; 11 bases align to TRBD1. Germline lookup yields CDR1 MDHEN and CDR2 SYDVKM. CDR3 length: 16 amino acids. J gave up 5 bases and V 3 bases, and 7 bases lay outside the gene matches. In DNA form, the CDR3 reads TGTGCCAGCAGTTTCCGGGGACAGGGGGTGGGAGATACGCAGTATTTT. It yields the protein CASSFRGQGVGDTQYF.

This clonotype was counted at least ten times. V usage is TRBV20-1 and J usage is TRBJ2-7; 8 nucleotides line up with TRBD1. The J segment lost 4 bases and the V segment lost 0 bases, leaving 2 bases of the junction unmatched. The germline V gene has CDR1 DFQATT and CDR2 SNEGSKA (reference sequence). This CDR3 region has 13 residues. The CDR3 protein is CSARDRGRYEQYF. The CDR3 coding sequence is TGCAGTGCTAGAGACAGGGGGCGATACGAGCAGTACTTC.

At least ten counts were recorded for this clonotype. V and J are TRBV12-3 or TRBV12-4 and TRBJ2-1; 7 bases align to TRBD2. The CDR3 loop spans 14 amino acids. With V trimmed by 2 bases and J by 5 bases, 3 bases remained unmatched. The CDR3 protein is CASSLRGSNNEQFF. CDR3 bases: TGTGCCAGCAGTTTACGCGGGAGCAACAATGAGCAGTTCTTC.

This clonotype was detected many times. The chain links TRBV20-1 to TRBJ2-5, with TRBD2 identical over 11 bases. The germline gives CDR1 DFQATT, CDR2 SNEGSKA (reference sequence). Trimming removed 6 bases from V and 4 bases from J; junction bases left unmatched: 7. This CDR3 spans 14 amino acids. In DNA, the CDR3 is TGCAGTGCCCGGCTCGGGACTAGCGGAGAGACCCAGTACTTC. This translates into CSARLGTSGETQYF.

This clonotype was counted ten times or more. This sequence joins TRBV5-8 and TRBJ1-2; TRBD1 matches at 9 bases. The CDR3 contains 17 residues. Germline-derived CDR1 and CDR2 are SGHTS and YDEGEE. Germline trimming cut 7 bases from V and 5 bases from J; bases unmatched to any gene: 18. CDR3 sequence: CASEYAGQGLGGYGYTF. The CDR3 DNA sequence: TGTGCCAGCGAGTATGCCGGACAGGGGCTTGGCGGGTATGGCTACACCTTC.

This clonotype was counted at least ten times. V and J are TRBV20-1 and TRBJ2-7, with a tentative D call TRBD1 (5 bases). Germline loops: CDR1 DFQATT, CDR2 SNEGSKA (reference sequence). Trimming stripped 0 bases from V and 1 base from J, with 13 bases between. The CDR3 sequence is 15 residues long. Here the CDR3 reads CSAREPTVTSYEQYF. The CDR3 nucleotides are TGCAGTGCTAGAGAGCCGACAGTGACTTCCTACGAGCAGTACTTC.

This clonotype occurred many times. The chain employs TRBV9 and TRBJ2-3; a possible D gene is TRBD2 (6 bases). Germline CDR1 reads SGDLS; CDR2 reads YYNGEE. Trimming shortened V by 1 base and J by 2 bases, and 14 bases separated the two germline ends. The CDR3 has 16 amino acids. DNA of the CDR3: TGTGCCAGCAGCGTACAGAGCGGGTATAACACAGATACGCAGTATTTT. This encodes CASSVQSGYNTDTQYF.

This clonotype was counted ten times or more. The chain uses TRBV3-1 and TRBJ2-5, with D possibly matching TRBD1 (6 bases). V gave up 4 bases and J gave up 5 bases, with 11 bases separating them. The germline V gene encodes CDR1 LGHDT and CDR2 YNNKEL (reference sequence). The CDR3 runs to 13 residues. Here the CDR3 reads CASSPQGSETQYF. CDR3 sequence (DNA): TGTGCCAGCAGCCCACAGGGTAGCGAGACCCAGTACTTC.

This clonotype was recorded at least ten times. J is TRBJ2-1 and V is TRBV15; D might be TRBD1 (6 bases). In germline, CDR1 is LNHNV, CDR2 YYDKDF (reference sequence). The CDR3 contains 14 residues. V was trimmed by 1 base and J by 2 bases, leaving 6 bases between them. CDR3 amino acids: CATSRGQAYNEQFF. CDR3 bases: TGTGCCACCAGCAGAGGACAGGCCTACAATGAGCAGTTCTTC.

This clonotype was counted at least ten times. The chain recombines TRBV7-2 with TRBJ2-1; D possibly uses TRBD1 or TRBD2 (5 bases each). Germline V gives CDR1 SGHTA, CDR2 FQGNSA. The length of the CDR3 is 16 residues. Between the trimmed V and J ends, which lost 5 bases and 3 bases, there was a span of 17 bases. As DNA, the CDR3 is TGTGCCAGCAGCCCACTCGAGGGGCTGGGCTACAATGAGCAGTTCTTC. Protein: CASSPLEGLGYNEQFF.

This clonotype was detected many times. J is TRBJ2-7 and V is TRBV6-6, with 7 bases identical to TRBD2. Germline V CDR1 and CDR2: MNHNY, SVGAGI (reference sequence). The CDR3 runs to 14 residues. J lost 0 bases, V lost 7 bases, and 6 bases had no gene match. CDR3 loop: CASMRVAGSYEQYF. CDR3 nucleotides: TGTGCCAGCATGAGGGTAGCGGGCTCCTACGAGCAGTACTTC.